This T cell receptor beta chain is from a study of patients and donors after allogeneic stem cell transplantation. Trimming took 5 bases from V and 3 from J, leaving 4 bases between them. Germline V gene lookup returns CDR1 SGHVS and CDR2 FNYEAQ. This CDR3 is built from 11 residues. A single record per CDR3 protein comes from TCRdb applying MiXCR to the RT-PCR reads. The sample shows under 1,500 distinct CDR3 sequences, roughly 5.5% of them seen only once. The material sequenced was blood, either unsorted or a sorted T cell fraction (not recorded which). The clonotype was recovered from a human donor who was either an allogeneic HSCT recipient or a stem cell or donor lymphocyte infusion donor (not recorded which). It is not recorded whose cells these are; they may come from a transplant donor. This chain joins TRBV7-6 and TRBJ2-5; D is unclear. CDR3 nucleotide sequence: TGTGCCAGCAGCGAAGAAGAGACCCAGTACTTC. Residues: CASSEEETQYF.